Listed here is a single T cell receptor beta chain. The antigen is undetermined. The data are from a study of T cells in Graves' hyperthyroidism and ophthalmopathy. Study-level results: Ophthalmopathy and stable hyperthyroidism were separated by a 13 V-J model. In blood, most of the thyroid clonotypes expanded above 0.001 were also present. For ophthalmopathy, model prediction preceded onset by a median about 6 months.

Uncontrolled infection, other autoimmune disease, pregnancy or lactation disqualified patients from enrolment. Amplified regions were TCR beta CDR3 sequences from RNA transcripts. First-round RT-PCR with HTBI primers amplified the TCR CDR3 region. One entry per CDR3 protein results from TCRdb running MiXCR on the multiplex PCR reads. The sample has hundreds of thousands of distinct CDR3 sequences; 14% to 15% are singletons. The sample consisted of blood. The TCR sequence derives from a woman aged 40 to 50 with Graves' ophthalmopathy.

The chain's CDR3 is CASSDNTLRREAFF. The CDR3 nucleotides are TGTGCCAGTAGTGACAATACCCTCCGGCGGGAGGCTTTCTTT. The J gene is TRBJ1-1, the V gene TRBV19; the D is unclear. Germline V lookup: CDR1 LNHDA, CDR2 SQIVND (reference sequence). The CDR3 length is 14 residues. Trimming removed 5 bases at V and 11 bases at J, with 21 bases between.